These 25 T cell receptor beta chains were all obtained from the same sample, sequenced in a study of blood T cell repertoires in COVID-19. TCRdb's table, derived via immunoSEQ multiplex PCR, lists solely in-frame clones and lacks some. The sample includes tens of thousands of clones, 80% to 90% seen only once; the top ten take about 7.2%. What was sequenced was peripheral blood. These receptors all come from a man in his 60s with acute or convalescent COVID-19.

The chain uses TRBV28 and TRBJ1-2, with 8 bases matching TRBD1. CDR1 MDHEN and CDR2 SYDVKM come from the germline V gene. The CDR3 contains 13 residues. Unmatched junction bases numbered 6, after V lost 6 bases and J lost 6 bases. CDR3 sequence (DNA): TGTGCCAGCAGGTCGACAGGGGATGATGGCTACACCTTC. Residues: CASRSTGDDGYTF.

This clone was found once. The rearrangement joins TRBV19 to TRBJ2-7, with D possibly TRBD1 on 7 matching bases. V shed 3 bases and J shed 6 bases, with 18 bases lying between them. Germline assignment: CDR1 LNHDA and CDR2 SQIVND (reference sequence). The CDR3 covers 15 residues. The DNA of the CDR3 is TGTGCCAGTAGTATTGGAGGGGGCGGTTTCTCCGAGCAGTACTTC. Translating gives CASSIGGGGFSEQYF.

The chain employs TRBV19 and TRBJ2-2, with a weak D call TRBD2 (5 bases). Germline V gene sequence: CDR1 LNHDA, CDR2 SQIVND (reference sequence). V shed 6 bases and J shed 5 bases, with 19 bases lying between them. This CDR3 is built from 16 residues. The CDR3 DNA follows: TGTGCCAGTAGCCTGAGGGTGGGCCCGGGAACCGGGGAGCTGTTTTTT. Protein: CASSLRVGPGTGELFF.

J is TRBJ1-2 and V is TRBV14; 7 bases fit TRBD1. The V segment lost 0 bases and the J segment 4 bases; nucleotides outside the gene matches: 8. The CDR3 has 16 residues. Germline-derived CDR1 and CDR2 are SGHDN and FVKESK. CDR3 loop: CASSQDLRGRGYGYTF. CDR3 coding DNA: TGTGCCAGCAGCCAAGATCTGAGGGGGCGAGGCTATGGCTACACCTTC. The full variable domain, in which reference TRBV14 and TRBJ1-2 provide the parts outside the CDR3, is EAGVTQFPSHSVIEKGQTVTLRCDPISGHDNLYWYRRVMGKEIKFLLHFVKESKQDESGMPNNRFLAERTGGTYSTLKVQPAELEDSGVYFCASSQDLRGRGYGYTFGSGTRLTVV.

The chain combines TRBV10-3 with TRBJ2-7; 10 bases are shared with TRBD1. The V gene's germline CDR1 is ENHRY and CDR2 SYGVKD. V trimming: 4 bases; J trimming: 4 bases; junction bases outside the gene matches: 4. The CDR3 contains 14 residues. CDR3 nucleotide sequence: TGTGCCATCAGTGGGCGACAGGGGGCTTACGAGCAGTACTTC. Its translation is CAISGRQGAYEQYF.

In DNA form, the CDR3 reads TGTGCCTGGAGCCGGGTTTACTCCTATGGCTACACCTTC. Translated: CAWSRVYSYGYTF. V gene TRBV30 combines with J gene TRBJ1-2; no clear D gene. The CDR3 contains 13 residues. Per germline, CDR1 GTSNPN and CDR2 SVGIG (reference sequence). V was pared by 3 bases and J by 4 bases, with 12 bases between.

The chain carries TRBV19 and TRBJ1-2; 8 nucleotides agree with TRBD1. With V trimmed by 4 bases and J by 11 bases, 6 bases remained unmatched. Germline values: CDR1 LNHDA, CDR2 SQIVND (reference sequence). This CDR3 has 12 residues. CDR3 region: CASSTDRVRYTF. The CDR3 bases are TGTGCCAGTAGTACGGACAGGGTCCGGTACACCTTC.

The rearrangement uses TRBV5-1 and TRBJ2-3, with a possible D match to TRBD1 (5 bases). The germline V gene encodes CDR1 SGHRS and CDR2 YFSETQ. This CDR3 region has 14 residues. The V end lost 1 base, the J end lost 3 bases, and 9 bases lay between the germline ends. The chain's CDR3 is CASSLIQGTDTQYF. As DNA, the CDR3 is TGCGCCAGCAGCTTGATCCAGGGAACAGATACGCAGTATTTT.

The gene calls are TRBV11-2 and TRBJ1-6; no reliable D call. Germline loops: CDR1 SGHAT, CDR2 FQNNGV. Trimming left V 1 base short and J 8 bases short, with 6 bases between. The CDR3 spans 13 residues. The CDR3 loop reads CASSLVQYSPLHF. The CDR3 coding sequence is TGTGCCAGCAGCTTAGTGCAGTATTCACCCCTCCACTTT.

The chain joins TRBV3-1 (or the pseudogene TRBV3-2) to TRBJ2-1; possible D gene TRBD1, 6 bases. Trimming shortened V by 3 bases and J by 8 bases, and 11 bases separated the two germline ends. CDR1 is LGHDT, CDR2 YNNKEL, per germline (reference sequence). The CDR3 is 13 amino acids. CDR3: CASSHRGQDEQFF. CDR3 sequence (DNA): TGTGCCAGCAGCCACAGGGGCCAGGATGAGCAGTTCTTC.

This chain links TRBV11-2 with TRBJ1-2; D remains ambiguous. V shed 1 base and J shed 4 bases, with 13 bases lying between them. CDR1 and CDR2 (germline): SGHAT, FQNNGV. There are 15 residues in the CDR3. The CDR3 bases are TGTGCCAGCAGCTTAGTTTCTTCGCCAGTCTATGGCTACACCTTC. Its translation: CASSLVSSPVYGYTF.

The chain joins TRBV3-1 (or the pseudogene TRBV3-2) to TRBJ1-5; the D is unclear. The CDR3 runs to 14 residues. CDR1 is LGHDT and CDR2 is YNNKEL in the germline V gene (reference sequence). V was cut by 2 bases and J by 0 bases, with 5 bases left in between. The CDR3, as DNA: TGTGCCAGCAGCCAAAGACTTAGCAATCAGCCCCAGCATTTT. Its translation is CASSQRLSNQPQHF.

V gene TRBV2 combines with J gene TRBJ1-1, with 9 bases matching TRBD1. Germline values: CDR1 SNHLY, CDR2 FYNNEI. The CDR3 is made up of 16 amino acids. J gave up 4 bases and V 7 bases, and 13 bases lay outside the gene matches. DNA for the CDR3: TGTGCCAGCACCGGATTGGGACAGGGAAAGGGCACTGAAGCTTTCTTT. Translated: CASTGLGQGKGTEAFF.

J is TRBJ1-2 and V is TRBV3-1 (or the pseudogene TRBV3-2), with D possibly TRBD1 on 6 matching bases. Germline V gene data show CDR1 as LGHDT and CDR2 as YNNKEL (reference sequence). V gave up 2 bases and J gave up 13 bases, with 14 bases separating them. CDR3 length: 12 residues. CDR3 bases: TGTGCCAGCAGCCAACCACGACAGGCGACCACCTTC. This encodes CASSQPRQATTF.

The chain has TRBV27 and TRBJ2-5, with D tentatively TRBD1 (6 bases). Germline V gene sequence: CDR1 MNHEY, CDR2 SMNVEV (reference sequence). Trimming took off 8 bases at V and 9 bases at J, with 19 bases between the two ends. This CDR3 has 13 residues. CDR3 in DNA: TGTGCCAGCTCCCCTACAGGGAGTAGGGCCCAGTACTTC. Translation: CASSPTGSRAQYF.

This clone turned up a few times. This chain joins TRBV5-1 and TRBJ2-3; a weak D match, TRBD2 (6 bases). Germline V CDR1 and CDR2: SGHRS, YFSETQ. CDR3 length: 14 amino acids. The V gene lost 2 bases and the J gene lost 7 bases, with 14 bases spanning the gap. The DNA of the CDR3 is TGCGCCAGCAGCTTTGGGGCGGGGAGGAATACGCAGTATTTT. This codes for CASSFGAGRNTQYF.

The chain combines TRBV19 with TRBJ1-3, with TRBD1 identical over 9 bases. Germline loops: CDR1 LNHDA, CDR2 SQIVND (reference sequence). CDR3 size: 18 residues. Unmatched junction bases numbered 13, after V lost 3 bases and J lost 4 bases. Written as DNA, the CDR3 is TGTGCCAGTAGTATGGGGGGGACAGGGAGAATTGAGGGAAACACCATATATTTT. Protein: CASSMGGTGRIEGNTIYF.

The chain employs TRBV2 and TRBJ1-4, with D possibly being TRBD1 (6 bases). The germline V and J ends were trimmed by 7 bases and 0 bases, with 12 bases remaining between them. The length of the CDR3 is 15 residues. CDR1 is SNHLY, CDR2 FYNNEI, per germline. CDR3 protein: CASTPRQATNEKLFF. The CDR3 DNA sequence: TGTGCCAGCACTCCGCGACAGGCAACTAATGAAAAACTGTTTTTT.

This clone has just a few counts. The chain uses TRBV6-1 and TRBJ1-5, with a weak D call TRBD1 (5 bases). This CDR3 has 14 amino acids. Germline CDR1 and CDR2: MNHNS and SASEGT. V lost 0 bases and J lost 10, with 13 bases in between. The DNA for the CDR3 is TGTGCCAGCAGTGAAGCGTCGTTAGGGGAACCCCAGCATTTT. Its protein product is CASSEASLGEPQHF.

V usage is TRBV9 and J usage is TRBJ2-1; 9 nucleotides align to TRBD1. Trimming at V came to 1 base and at J to 4 bases, leaving 3 bases not matched to a gene. The CDR3 consists of 15 residues. The V gene's germline CDR1 is SGDLS and CDR2 YYNGEE. CDR3 DNA sequence: TGTGCCAGCAGCGTATTTGACAGGGGGTACAATGAGCAGTTCTTC. Its protein is CASSVFDRGYNEQFF.

This chain links TRBV14 with TRBJ1-4; 9 bases are a match to TRBD1. This CDR3 contains 18 residues. Trimming at V came to 1 base and at J to 4 bases, leaving 10 bases not matched to a gene. The germline CDR1 and CDR2 sequences are SGHDN and FVKESK. The CDR3 DNA is TGTGCCAGCAGCCAAGGACTAAGACCGGGACAGGGTAATGAAAAACTGTTTTTT. Encoded protein: CASSQGLRPGQGNEKLFF.

J is TRBJ2-7 and V is TRBV5-1; the D is unclear. The CDR3 extends over 14 amino acids. Trimming removed 0 bases from V and 1 base from J, with 8 bases in between. In germline, CDR1 is SGHRS, CDR2 YFSETQ. The CDR3: CASSLGQSSYEQYF. The CDR3 region has the DNA TGCGCCAGCAGCTTGGGCCAGTCTTCCTACGAGCAGTACTTC.

The rearrangement joins TRBV7-6 to TRBJ2-3, with 8 nucleotides matching TRBD2. The CDR3 contains 15 residues. Germline trimming cut 4 bases from V and 3 bases from J; bases unmatched to any gene: 6. Per the germline V gene, CDR1 is SGHVS and CDR2 is FNYEAQ. CDR3 bases: TGTGCCAGCAGCTCCCCGACGGGGGGGACAGATACGCAGTATTTT. Amino acids: CASSSPTGGTDTQYF. Full variable domain (missing parts from reference TRBV7-6 and TRBJ2-3): GAGVSQSPRYKVTKRGQDVALRCDPISGHVSLYWYRQALGQGPEFLTYFNYEAQQDKSGLPNDRFSAERPEGSISTLTIQRTEQRDSAMYRCASSSPTGGTDTQYFGPGTRLTVL.

The V and J genes are TRBV18 and TRBJ2-7; D not resolved. The CDR3 sequence is 12 residues long. Germline lookup yields CDR1 KGHSH and CDR2 LQKENI. The V and J ends lost 5 bases and 4 bases respectively, with 9 bases between them. The CDR3 DNA reads TGTGCCAGCTCAAAACAGCTTTACGAGCAGTACTTC. It yields the protein CASSKQLYEQYF. The variable domain in full, with the rest retrieved from reference TRBV18 and TRBJ2-7, is NAGVMQNPRHLVRRRGQEARLRCSPMKGHSHVYWYRQLPEEGLKFMVYLQKENIIDESGMPKERFSAEFPKEGPSILRIQQVVRGDSAAYFCASSKQLYEQYFGPGTRLTVT.

The sample holds one count of this clone. The chain carries TRBV5-1 and TRBJ1-2; perhaps TRBD1 as D (6 bases). Between the trimmed V and J ends, which lost 0 bases and 8 bases, there was a span of 14 bases. The CDR3 is made up of 14 amino acids. Germline V gives CDR1 SGHRS, CDR2 YFSETQ. CDR3 protein: CASSLVTGQEGYTF. DNA for the CDR3: TGCGCCAGCAGCTTGGTTACAGGGCAAGAGGGCTACACCTTC.